Below, 27 T cell receptor beta chains from the same sample are listed, as sequenced in a study of OX40 agonist ivuxolimab in advanced cancers. Library generation was performed with the immunoSEQ multiplex PCR assay. This is the immuneACCESS table as TCRdb keeps it, with only in-frame sequences that have V and J called. A part of the clones is gone; compared with another copy, unresolved V genes explain less than half, and the rest is unexplained. This sample lists roughly 86,000 clones; more than 90% were detected once. Jointly, the top ten make up 0.55% to 0.7% of the sample. This sample comprised CD4+ or CD8+ T cells sorted from blood, obtained in a trial of the OX40 agonist ivuxolimab. The source of these receptors is an adult with an advanced solid tumor such as melanoma, head and neck, liver or kidney cancer.

With regard to this clone: At one end, the junction sequence differs from germline, possibly due to a read error. The chain is built from TRBV19 and TRBJ1-5, with 8 bases identical to TRBD1. CDR1 and CDR2 (germline): LNHDA, SQIVND (reference sequence). This CDR3 region has 16 residues. CDR3 sequence: CASSIRFRGLSQPRHF. The CDR3 nucleotides are TGTGCCAGTAGTATTCGATTCAGGGGGCTCAGTCAGCCCCGGCATTTT.

J is TRBJ2-1 and V is TRBV7-2; D gene uncertain. CDR3 length: 13 amino acids. The germline gives CDR1 SGHTA, CDR2 FQGNSA. Trimming removed 1 base from V and 5 bases from J, with 6 bases in between. CDR3 protein: CASSLDYNNEQFF. The CDR3 bases are TGTGCCAGCAGCTTAGACTACAACAATGAGCAGTTCTTC. Using reference TRBV7-2 and TRBJ2-1 for the parts outside the CDR3, the full variable domain is GAGVSQSPSNKVTEKGKDVELRCDPISGHTALYWYRQSLGQGLEFLIYFQGNSAPDKSGLPSDRFSAERTGGSVSTLTIQRTQQEDSAVYLCASSLDYNNEQFFGPGTRLTVL.

This clone was detected once. The gene calls are TRBV2 and TRBJ2-1, with 7 positions matching TRBD2. Germline CDR1 is SNHLY and CDR2 is FYNNEI. The CDR3 consists of 14 residues. The trim removed 8 bases at V and 8 bases at J, leaving 12 bases unmatched. The CDR3 reads CASGFGGGEDEQFF. Here the CDR3 DNA reads TGTGCCAGCGGTTTTGGGGGGGGTGAGGATGAGCAGTTCTTC. Drawing the rest from reference TRBV2 and TRBJ2-1, the complete variable domain is EPEVTQTPSHQVTQMGQEVILRCVPISNHLYFYWYRQILGQKVEFLVSFYNNEISEKSEIFDDQFSVERPDGSNFTLKIRSTKLEDSAMYFCASGFGGGEDEQFFGPGTRLTVL.

The rearrangement uses TRBV2 and TRBJ1-6; D call uncertain. The CDR3 has 16 residues. In germline, CDR1 is SNHLY, CDR2 FYNNEI. V lost 7 bases, J lost 0 bases, and 13 bases lay in between. The CDR3 sequence is CASTLTRTSYNSPLHF. CDR3 coding DNA: TGTGCCAGCACCTTGACCCGTACCTCCTATAATTCACCCCTCCACTTT.

This clone was seen once. This chain uses TRBV28 with TRBJ1-5; D ambiguous. The CDR3 length is 17 residues. The germline CDR1 and CDR2 sequences are MDHEN and SYDVKM. Trimming took off 7 bases at V and 2 bases at J, with 21 bases between the two ends. In DNA form, the CDR3 reads TGTGCCAGCACTCGGACCGGTTTAAGTGTTGGCAATCAGCCCCAGCATTTT. Residues: CASTRTGLSVGNQPQHF. Full variable domain (rest looked up from reference TRBV28 and TRBJ1-5): DVKVTQSSRYLVKRTGEKVFLECVQDMDHENMFWYRQDPGLGLRLIYFSYDVKMKEKGDIPEGYSVSREKKERFSLILESASTNQTSMYLCASTRTGLSVGNQPQHFGDGTRLSIL.

This clone has a single count. The gene calls are TRBV7-2 and TRBJ2-1, with D maybe TRBD2 (6 bases). V was shortened by 5 bases and J by 4 bases, with 15 bases between the two germline ends. Germline CDR1 is SGHTA and CDR2 is FQGNSA. The CDR3 consists of 15 residues. CDR3 protein: CASSPDGGWYNEQFF. CDR3 in DNA: TGTGCCAGCAGCCCAGACGGGGGTTGGTACAATGAGCAGTTCTTC.

This chain connects TRBV5-4 to TRBJ2-5, with D perhaps matching TRBD2 (5 bases). This CDR3 has 14 residues. CDR1 is SGHNT, CDR2 YYREEE, per germline (reference sequence). V was shortened by 2 bases and J by 2 bases, with 10 bases between the two germline ends. CDR3 region: CASSFRDLQETQYF. The DNA of the CDR3 is TGTGCCAGCAGCTTTCGGGATCTTCAAGAGACCCAGTACTTC.

The sample holds one count of this clone. This chain joins TRBV7-9 and TRBJ1-5, with 9 bases aligning to TRBD1. There are 16 residues in the CDR3. The trim removed 1 base at V and 3 bases at J, leaving 4 bases unmatched. The germline CDR1 and CDR2 sequences are SEHNR and FQNEAQ (reference sequence). CDR3 in amino acids: CASSLGQGGDNQPQHF. DNA for the CDR3: TGTGCCAGCAGCTTAGGACAGGGGGGGGACAATCAGCCCCAGCATTTT.

V is TRBV4-2 and J is TRBJ2-1; TRBD2 aligns across 9 bases. The CDR3 totals 16 residues. Germline V gene lookup returns CDR1 LGHNA and CDR2 YNFKEQ. V was clipped by 1 base and J by 4 bases; unmatched bases: 5. CDR3 region: CASSQVGTSGYNEQFF. In DNA, the CDR3 is TGTGCCAGCAGCCAAGTAGGTACTAGCGGGTACAATGAGCAGTTCTTC.

The chain recombines TRBV7-9 with TRBJ2-1, with 7 bases matching TRBD2. The germline CDR1 and CDR2 sequences are SEHNR and FQNEAQ (reference sequence). The CDR3 contains 14 residues. DNA for the CDR3: TGTGGGGGAAGCGGGACCAAGGACTACAATGAGCAGTTCTTC. It is translated as CGGSGTKDYNEQFF. Variable domain in full (rest from reference TRBV7-9 and TRBJ2-1): DTGVSQNPRHKITKRGQNVTFRCDPISEHNRLYWYRQTLGQGPEFLTYFQNEAQLEKSRLLSDRFSAERPKGSFSTLEIQRTEQGDSAMYLCGGSGTKDYNEQFFGPGTRLTVL.

The J gene is TRBJ2-5, the V gene TRBV7-2; possible D gene TRBD1, 6 bases. Trimming removed 6 bases from V and 0 bases from J, with 20 bases in between. The germline V gene has CDR1 SGHTA and CDR2 FQGNSA. This CDR3 has 17 amino acids. As DNA, the CDR3 is TGTGCCAGCAGTTACATCCCGGGACACACGTACCAAGAGACCCAGTACTTC. Protein sequence: CASSYIPGHTYQETQYF.

The gene calls are TRBV4-3 and TRBJ2-2, with D perhaps matching TRBD2 (5 bases). Germline loops: CDR1 LGHNA, CDR2 YSLEER. Trimming cost V 1 base and J 6 bases, with 12 bases left between them. The CDR3 is 15 amino acids. The CDR3 nucleotides are TGCGCCAGCAGCCAAGTACATGCGAGGGCCGGGGAGCTGTTTTTT. It codes for CASSQVHARAGELFF.

V usage is TRBV10-3 and J usage is TRBJ1-2, with no clear D. This CDR3 is 12 amino acids long. The V and J ends lost 3 bases and 3 bases respectively, with 5 bases between them. Germline V gene data show CDR1 as ENHRY and CDR2 as SYGVKD. For the CDR3, the DNA is TGTGCCATCAGTGATAACGACTATGGCTACACCTTC. Its protein is CAISDNDYGYTF.

The chain combines TRBV29-1 with TRBJ2-7, with a weak D call TRBD1 (6 bases). With 0 bases removed from V and 0 bases from J, the gap between germline ends came to 12 bases. The CDR3 covers 15 residues. From germline, CDR1 is SQVTM and CDR2 ANQGSEA. DNA for the CDR3: TGCAGCGTTGAAGACTGGCAGGGGAACTCCTACGAGCAGTACTTC. This codes for CSVEDWQGNSYEQYF.

This clone was detected only a few times. The chain's CDR3 is CASSQAAGFMRGTEAFF. In nucleotides, the CDR3 is TGTGCCAGCAGCCAAGCGGCAGGCTTTATGAGGGGCACTGAAGCTTTCTTT. The chain couples TRBV14 to TRBJ1-1, with TRBD1 as a possible D gene (5 bases). Germline CDR1 and CDR2: SGHDN and FVKESK. V was trimmed by 1 base and J by 4 bases, leaving 19 bases between them. CDR3 length: 17 amino acids.

The gene calls are TRBV7-9 and TRBJ2-5, with D perhaps assigned TRBD1 or TRBD2 (7 bases each). Germline-derived CDR1 and CDR2 are SEHNR and FQNEAQ (reference sequence). CDR3 length: 16 amino acids. Between the trimmed V and J ends, which lost 5 bases and 5 bases, there was a span of 21 bases. The CDR3 loop reads CASSPPATGRGETQYF. CDR3 bases: TGTGCCAGCAGCCCCCCCGCGACAGGGCGGGGGGAGACCCAGTACTTC.

The rearrangement uses TRBV28 and TRBJ2-1; D ambiguous. The germline V gene encodes CDR1 MDHEN and CDR2 SYDVKM. V lost 1 base and J 7 bases, leaving 5 bases between the germline ends. This CDR3 comprises 12 residues. The CDR3 DNA reads TGTGCCAGCAGTTTATCCAGGAATGAGCAGTTCTTC. Translating it yields CASSLSRNEQFF.

The chain employs TRBV2 and TRBJ1-4, with D possibly TRBD1 on 5 matching bases. Germline-derived CDR1 and CDR2 are SNHLY and FYNNEI. Trimming cost V 1 base and J 8 bases, with 14 bases left between them. CDR3 length: 15 amino acids. The CDR3 nucleotides read TGTGCCAGCAGTGAAGTGGTCGGGGGAGGGGAAAAACTGTTTTTT. It specifies CASSEVVGGGEKLFF. The complete variable domain, with remaining parts taken from reference TRBV2 and TRBJ1-4, reads EPEVTQTPSHQVTQMGQEVILRCVPISNHLYFYWYRQILGQKVEFLVSFYNNEISEKSEIFDDQFSVERPDGSNFTLKIRSTKLEDSAMYFCASSEVVGGGEKLFFGSGTQLSVL.

V gene TRBV2 combines with J gene TRBJ2-6; D tentatively fits TRBD1 or TRBD2 (5 bases each). Trimming cost V 4 bases and J 5 bases, with 9 bases left between them. From germline, CDR1 is SNHLY and CDR2 FYNNEI. The CDR3 totals 14 residues. CDR3 in DNA: TGTGCCAGCAGTGTGGGGGTCTGGGCCAACGTCCTGACTTTC. It is translated as CASSVGVWANVLTF.

The chain uses TRBV19 and TRBJ1-5, with 8 bases fitting TRBD1. Germline V gene lookup returns CDR1 LNHDA and CDR2 SQIVND (reference sequence). V lost 3 bases, J lost 0 bases, and 10 bases stayed unmatched. The CDR3 is made up of 18 amino acids. As DNA, the CDR3 is TGTGCCAGTAGTATTCCCGGGGCAGGGGGCCTTAGCAATCAGCCCCAGCATTTT. Amino acids: CASSIPGAGGLSNQPQHF.

V gene TRBV5-4 combines with J gene TRBJ1-2, with 9 bases that match TRBD1. The junction had 4 bases not matched to a gene; V was cut back by 5 bases and J by 2 bases. The CDR3 is 14 residues long. Germline V gene lookup returns CDR1 SGHNT and CDR2 YYREEE (reference sequence). DNA for the CDR3: TGTGCCAGCAGAAACAGGGGGCGGAACTATGGCTACACCTTC. It encodes CASRNRGRNYGYTF.

The genes are TRBV6-6 and TRBJ2-1, with unresolved D. Trimming shortened V by 4 bases and J by 5 bases, and 9 bases separated the two germline ends. The CDR3 is 13 residues long. In germline, CDR1 is MNHNY, CDR2 SVGAGI (reference sequence). This chain's CDR3 is CASSSRPDNEQFF. CDR3 coding DNA: TGTGCCAGCAGTTCCAGGCCGGACAATGAGCAGTTCTTC.

The chain is built from TRBV29-1 and TRBJ1-4; D is unresolved. The germline V gene has CDR1 SQVTM and CDR2 ANQGSEA. This CDR3 comprises 12 residues. Trimming pared 6 bases from V and 7 bases from J, leaving 12 bases between. In nucleotides, the CDR3 is TGCAGCGTCTTAGGGTACGGTGAAAAACTGTTTTTT. It encodes CSVLGYGEKLFF.

CDR3 in amino acids: CASSYSGGSSYNEQFF. Here the CDR3 DNA reads TGTGCCAGCAGTTACTCTGGCGGGAGTTCCTACAATGAGCAGTTCTTC. The chain recombines TRBV6-5 with TRBJ2-1; TRBD2 matches at 7 bases. The CDR3 has 16 amino acids. In germline, CDR1 is MNHEY, CDR2 SVGAGI. The J segment lost 1 base and the V segment lost 0 bases, leaving 3 bases of the junction unmatched.

The chain uses TRBV9 and TRBJ2-5; D could derive from TRBD1 or TRBD2 (6 bases each). CDR3 length equals 13 residues. Germline-derived CDR1 and CDR2 are SGDLS and YYNGEE. V was shortened by 3 bases and J by 5 bases, with 11 bases between the two germline ends. CDR3 DNA: TGTGCCAGCAGCGGGGGGGCGGGCGAGACCCAGTACTTC. This translates into CASSGGAGETQYF.

The rearrangement links TRBV28 to TRBJ2-5; D possibly corresponds to TRBD1 (6 bases). Germline CDR1 MDHEN, CDR2 SYDVKM. The CDR3 runs 15 residues. V lost 5 bases to trimming and J lost 1 base, with 14 bases between them. The CDR3 DNA follows: TGTGCCAGCAGTCATCTAGACAGGATCCAAGAGACCCAGTACTTC. It specifies CASSHLDRIQETQYF. The full variable domain, rest sourced from reference TRBV28 and TRBJ2-5, is DVKVTQSSRYLVKRTGEKVFLECVQDMDHENMFWYRQDPGLGLRLIYFSYDVKMKEKGDIPEGYSVSREKKERFSLILESASTNQTSMYLCASSHLDRIQETQYFGPGTRLLVL.

V usage is TRBV18 and J usage is TRBJ1-1; D is unresolved. CDR3 size: 14 residues. Germline CDR1 and CDR2: KGHSH and LQKENI. The germline V and J ends were trimmed by 5 bases and 1 base, with 11 bases remaining between them. The CDR3: CASSFSTTNTEAFF. DNA for the CDR3: TGTGCCAGCTCATTCTCGACAACGAACACTGAAGCTTTCTTT.